These T cell receptor beta chains were read from a single sample in a study of blood T cell repertoires in COVID-19. Data came from immunoSEQ multiplex PCR; TCRdb stores just in-frame clones and leaves some out. The data show 55,000 to 70,000 clones, around nine tenths seen once. The sample consisted of peripheral blood. These receptors were obtained from a man aged 65-85 years with acute or convalescent COVID-19. Both conserved end residues are part of each CDR3.

cdr3_length v_call cdr3_aa
13 TRBV10-1 CASSAGTAYGYTF
13 TRBV7-9 CASSLGPGQPQHF
15 TRBV28 CASSLNAGQVYGYTF
16 TRBV7-9 CASSLEFQNNNQPQHF
15 TRBV6-4 CASSDSTGGADTQYF
15 TRBV9 CASSVDRADGNTIYF
16 TRBV7-6 CASSLGPGSSGNTIYF
17 TRBV5-1 CASSLQQTGGSGNTIYF
14 TRBV5-1 CASSLDIARNTQYF
16 TRBV24-1 CATSDRPGSGANVLTF
16 TRBV27 CASSLSPLAGGNEQYF
15 TRBV18 CASSLSGTVPSPLHF
16 TRBV2 CASSPGTGSGNQPQHF
14 TRBV7-9 CASRARGPQETQYF
17 TRBV4-2 CASSQVGTRPLSNEQFF
12 TRBV10-3 CAISEKTAEAFF
18 TRBV3-1/TRBV3-2 CASSHESGLAGLSYEQYF
15 TRBV11-2 CASSSMTVSGNTIYF
14 TRBV27 CASRYRQSNSPLHF
16 TRBV4-2 CASSQDRDWTGGGYTF
14 TRBV19 CASSVNRALNEQFF
13 TRBV29-1 CSVEGRCNQPQHF
15 TRBV11-2 CASSLTTPGTGELFF
17 TRBV9 CASSVAPGTGGNYGYTF
14 TRBV10-3 CAISISEGTDTQYF
16 TRBV9 CASSVEGGRSTDTQYF
13 TRBV5-4 CASSLGEADTQYF
14 TRBV24-1 CATSDAQGNYGYTF
10 TRBV12-3/TRBV12-4 CASGVGDAFF
14 TRBV27 CASRIQGGNTEAFF
15 TRBV10-3 CAISPGAELLGEQFF
13 TRBV30 CAGDGANNYGYTF
12 TRBV12-5 CASGLASRTQYF
16 TRBV6-1 CASSAQGLSSGNTIYF
14 TRBV7-9 CASSLAQGNEKLFF
14 TRBV6-1 CASSETPMNTEAFF
17 TRBV5-6 CASSFPLAGASTGELFF
12 TRBV10-3 CAIGQQGETQYF
14 TRBV5-1 CASSPDTRTDTQYF
16 TRBV19 CASSIGVGTGNQPQHF
12 TRBV10-3 CATAGDTDTQYF
15 TRBV28 CASSLLAGGSYEQYF
16 TRBV4-1 CASSQAGALENTEAFF
14 TRBV5-1 CASSLAGQGQPQHF
16 TRBV28 CASSLARTSGRGTQYF
14 TRBV18 CASSPYSGNTEAFF
12 TRBV3-1/TRBV3-2 CASSRRDSEAFF